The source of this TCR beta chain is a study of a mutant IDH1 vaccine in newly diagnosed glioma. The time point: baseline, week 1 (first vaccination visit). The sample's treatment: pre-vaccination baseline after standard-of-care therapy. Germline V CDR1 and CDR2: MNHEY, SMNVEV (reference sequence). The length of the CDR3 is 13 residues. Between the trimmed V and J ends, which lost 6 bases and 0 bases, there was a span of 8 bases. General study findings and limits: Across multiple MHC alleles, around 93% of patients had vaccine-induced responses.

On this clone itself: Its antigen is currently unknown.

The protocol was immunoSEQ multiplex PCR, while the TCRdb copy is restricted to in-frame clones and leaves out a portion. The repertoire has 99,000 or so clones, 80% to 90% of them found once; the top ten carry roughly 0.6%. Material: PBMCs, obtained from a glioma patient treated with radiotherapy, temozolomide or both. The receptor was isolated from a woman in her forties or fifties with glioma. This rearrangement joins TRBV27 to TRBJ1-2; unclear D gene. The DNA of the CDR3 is TGTGCCAGCAGAGAGACATCTAACTATGGCTACACCTTC. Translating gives CASRETSNYGYTF.